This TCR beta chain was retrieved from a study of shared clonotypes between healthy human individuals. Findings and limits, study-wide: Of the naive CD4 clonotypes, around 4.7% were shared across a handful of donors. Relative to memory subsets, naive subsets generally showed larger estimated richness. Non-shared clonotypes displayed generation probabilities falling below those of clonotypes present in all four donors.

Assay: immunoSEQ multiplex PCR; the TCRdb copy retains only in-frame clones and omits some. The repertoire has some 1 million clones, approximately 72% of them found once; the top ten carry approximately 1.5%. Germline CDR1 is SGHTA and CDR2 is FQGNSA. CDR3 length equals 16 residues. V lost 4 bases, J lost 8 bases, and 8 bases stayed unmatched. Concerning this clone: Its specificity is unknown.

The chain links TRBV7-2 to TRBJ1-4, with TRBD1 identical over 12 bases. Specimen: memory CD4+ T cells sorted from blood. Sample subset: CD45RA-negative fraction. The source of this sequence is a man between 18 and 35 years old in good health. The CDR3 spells CASSSGTGGREEKLFF. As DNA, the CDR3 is TGTGCCAGCAGCTCAGGGACAGGGGGCAGAGAGGAAAAACTGTTTTTT. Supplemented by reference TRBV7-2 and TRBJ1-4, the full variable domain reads GAGVSQSPSNKVTEKGKDVELRCDPISGHTALYWYRQSLGQGLEFLIYFQGNSAPDKSGLPSDRFSAERTGGSVSTLTIQRTQQEDSAVYLCASSSGTGGREEKLFFGSGTQLSVL.